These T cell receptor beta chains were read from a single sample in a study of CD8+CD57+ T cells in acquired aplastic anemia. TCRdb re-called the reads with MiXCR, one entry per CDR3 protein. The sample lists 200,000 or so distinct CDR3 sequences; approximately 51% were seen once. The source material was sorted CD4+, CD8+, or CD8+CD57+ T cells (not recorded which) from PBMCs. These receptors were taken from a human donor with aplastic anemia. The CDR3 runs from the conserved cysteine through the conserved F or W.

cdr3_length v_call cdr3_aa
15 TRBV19 CASSIAGLRTDTQYF
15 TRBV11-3 CASSINGPRQETQYF
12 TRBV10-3 CAIRDSSYEQYF
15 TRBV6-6 CASRDHVGAYGEQFF
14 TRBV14 CASRQERLGDTQYF
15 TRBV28 CASSKLSGVNNEQFF
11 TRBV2 CASRTTGLAFF
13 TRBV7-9 CASSPSGTYEQYF
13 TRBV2 CARGGGQNYGYTF
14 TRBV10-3 CASSGGGGTDTQYF
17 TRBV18 CASSSPGLAGGTYEQYF
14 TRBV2 CASSKSGSQETQYF
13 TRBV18 CASSLARGYEQYF
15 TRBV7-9 CASSLGTAEVHEQFF
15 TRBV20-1 CSARLLAGGLNEQFF
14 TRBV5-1 CASSFGGSLYEQYF
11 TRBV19 CASSMAGPQHF
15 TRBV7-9 CASSLDGRSTDTQYF
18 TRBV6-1 CASSEAPGGSSYNSPLHF
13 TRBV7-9 CASTRTVLDGYTF
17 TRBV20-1 CSASSPLGRDSYNEQFF
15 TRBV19 CASSMYGGTNEKLFF
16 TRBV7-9 CASSLRYKGDDQPQHF
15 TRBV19 CASKRVGGDYNEQFF
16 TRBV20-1 CSARSDSGDHQETQYF
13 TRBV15 CATRRQGESEQYF
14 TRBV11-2 CASSLGTAADTQYF
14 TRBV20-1 CSARGGGSSVEQYF
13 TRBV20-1 CSAMDLRGYEQYF
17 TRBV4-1 CASSQGGGSKNTGELFF